The 23 T cell receptor beta chains below come from one sample, sequenced in a study of blood T cell repertoires in COVID-19. Profiling relied on immunoSEQ multiplex PCR, and the TCRdb table lists in-frame clones only, not all of them. The table records hundreds of thousands of clones, 87% of them present only once. Material for sequencing was PBMCs or T cells enriched from blood (not recorded which). The receptors come from a woman younger than 30 with acute COVID-19.

This clone was observed once. The V and J genes are TRBV6-2 or TRBV6-3 and TRBJ1-2, with TRBD1 identical over 9 bases. CDR3 length equals 14 residues. Germline V gene lookup returns CDR1 MNHEY and CDR2 SVGEGT. V lost 7 bases to trimming and J lost 5 bases; unmatched junction nucleotides: 8. The CDR3 is CASTPPGQGYGYTF. The DNA of the CDR3 is TGTGCCAGCACCCCTCCGGGACAGGGATATGGCTACACCTTC.

The chain links TRBV29-1 to TRBJ1-1; 7 positions agree with TRBD1. Trimming cost V 6 bases and J 5 bases; bases outside gene matches: 9. Germline CDR1 reads SQVTM; CDR2 reads ANQGSEA. The CDR3 runs 13 residues. In DNA, the CDR3 is TGCAGCGTCAGCCACACAGGGGAAACTGAAGCTTTCTTT. Amino acids: CSVSHTGETEAFF.

V and J are TRBV27 and TRBJ2-7, with D maybe TRBD2 (6 bases). Per the germline V gene, CDR1 is MNHEY and CDR2 is SMNVEV (reference sequence). The CDR3 length is 13 residues. Trimming shortened V by 3 bases and J by 5 bases, and 11 bases separated the two germline ends. The CDR3 DNA reads as TGTGCCAGCAGTTTCGGGGGAGTCCACGAGCAGTACTTC. This sequence encodes CASSFGGVHEQYF.

The chain employs TRBV6-5 and TRBJ1-3, with D unresolved. V gave up 2 bases and J gave up 1 base, with 9 bases separating them. This CDR3 has 15 amino acids. Germline V gene lookup returns CDR1 MNHEY and CDR2 SVGAGI. CDR3 sequence (DNA): TGTGCCAGCAGTTACACTCGCCCATCTGGAAACACCATATATTTT. It specifies CASSYTRPSGNTIYF.

This clone was observed a single time. This chain uses TRBV18 with TRBJ1-5, with D possibly TRBD1 on 6 matching bases. With 6 bases removed from V and 2 bases from J, the gap between germline ends came to 20 bases. This CDR3 contains 17 residues. Germline V gene data show CDR1 as KGHSH and CDR2 as LQKENI. DNA for the CDR3: TGTGCCAGCTCCCCTACAGGGTTGGGTTTTGGCAATCAGCCCCAGCATTTT. Its protein product is CASSPTGLGFGNQPQHF. The entire variable domain, with the rest obtained from reference TRBV18 and TRBJ1-5, is as follows: NAGVMQNPRHLVRRRGQEARLRCSPMKGHSHVYWYRQLPEEGLKFMVYLQKENIIDESGMPKERFSAEFPKEGPSILRIQQVVRGDSAAYFCASSPTGLGFGNQPQHFGDGTRLSIL.

The chain combines TRBV6-5 with TRBJ1-3, with unresolved D. The CDR3 runs 14 residues. Germline lookup yields CDR1 MNHEY and CDR2 SVGAGI. Trimming removed 5 bases at V and 2 bases at J, with 10 bases between. The CDR3, as DNA: TGTGCCAGCAGTCAAACCGCTACTGGAAACACCATATATTTT. Protein product: CASSQTATGNTIYF.

The chain employs TRBV6-5 and TRBJ1-1; D ambiguous. The CDR3 is made up of 13 amino acids. The germline V and J ends were trimmed by 2 bases and 0 bases, with 4 bases remaining between them. Germline V gene sequence: CDR1 MNHEY, CDR2 SVGAGI. The CDR3 nucleotides read TGTGCCAGCAGTTACGCAGTGAACACTGAAGCTTTCTTT. Protein: CASSYAVNTEAFF.

The chain is built from TRBV28 and TRBJ1-2, with TRBD1 matching over 7 bases. With 5 bases clipped from V and 6 bases from J, the junction kept 6 bases outside the gene matches. This CDR3 region has 13 residues. Germline V CDR1 and CDR2: MDHEN, SYDVKM. The CDR3 DNA reads as TGTGCCAGCAGTCTACAAACAGGGGATGGCTACACCTTC. Its protein is CASSLQTGDGYTF.

The chain employs TRBV3-1 (or the pseudogene TRBV3-2) and TRBJ2-2; a possible D gene is TRBD1 (6 bases). The CDR3 has 16 amino acids. The germline V gene has CDR1 LGHDT and CDR2 YNNKEL (reference sequence). V was shortened by 4 bases and J by 2 bases, with 14 bases between the two germline ends. CDR3 protein: CASSLATGLNTGELFF. DNA of the CDR3: TGTGCCAGCAGCCTAGCGACAGGACTCAACACCGGGGAGCTGTTTTTT.

This chain connects TRBV13 to TRBJ2-1; 7 nucleotides agree with TRBD1. Trimming at V came to 10 bases and at J to 8 bases, leaving 14 bases not matched to a gene. This CDR3 is built from 14 residues. Per germline, CDR1 PRHDT and CDR2 FYEKMQ (reference sequence). The CDR3 region is CANTRQGDFDEQFF. The DNA of the CDR3 is TGTGCCAACACCAGGCAGGGGGATTTCGATGAGCAGTTCTTC.

This clone was seen just once. V and J are TRBV3-1 (or the pseudogene TRBV3-2) and TRBJ2-2, with D possibly matching TRBD1 (7 bases). Germline-derived CDR1 and CDR2 are LGHDT and YNNKEL (reference sequence). There are 15 residues in the CDR3. The V and J ends lost 5 bases and 4 bases respectively, with 14 bases between them. CDR3 bases: TGTGCCAGCAGCTCCCGACAGGGAGGCACCGGGGAGCTGTTTTTT. Amino acids: CASSSRQGGTGELFF.

The chain joins TRBV6-6 to TRBJ2-1; D possibly corresponds to TRBD1 (5 bases). Germline CDR1 is MNHNY and CDR2 is SVGAGI (reference sequence). V lost 2 bases to trimming and J lost 7 bases, with 12 bases between them. The CDR3 loop spans 14 amino acids. The CDR3 is CASSYGAQSNEQFF. The CDR3 nucleotides read TGTGCCAGCAGTTACGGGGCTCAGAGTAATGAGCAGTTCTTC.

The gene calls are TRBV1 and TRBJ1-5. TRBV1 is labeled a pseudogene. The CDR3 length is 17 residues. The DNA for the CDR3 is TGCACCAGCAGCCAAGATCGGGGGTATCTAGGCAATCAGCCCCAGCATTTT. Protein sequence: CTSSQDRGYLGNQPQHF.

The CDR3 nucleotides are TGTGCCAGCAGCGAACAGGGAACGAACACCGGGGAGCTGTTTTTT. This sequence encodes CASSEQGTNTGELFF. V and J are TRBV9 and TRBJ2-2; a possible D gene is TRBD1 (6 bases). The CDR3 is made up of 15 amino acids. Germline CDR1 SGDLS, CDR2 YYNGEE. V dropped 3 bases and J dropped 0 bases, with 9 bases sitting between them.

This clone was detected once. J is TRBJ2-4 and V is TRBV6-2 or TRBV6-3; possibly TRBD1 for D (6 bases). V lost 4 bases to trimming and J lost 1 base, with 14 bases between them. Germline lookup yields CDR1 MNHEY and CDR2 SVGEGT. The CDR3 is 16 amino acids. CDR3 in amino acids: CASSFPPTGAKNIQYF. The CDR3 nucleotides read TGTGCCAGCAGTTTTCCTCCCACAGGGGCCAAAAACATTCAGTACTTC.

This clone was seen more than once but under ten times. The chain joins TRBV6-5 to TRBJ1-2; tentative D call: TRBD1 (5 bases). This CDR3 is 12 amino acids long. Trimming took 7 bases from V and 5 from J, leaving 11 bases between them. Germline V gene data show CDR1 as MNHEY and CDR2 as SVGAGI. The DNA for the CDR3 is TGTGCCAGCACCGTCTCAGGGTATGGCTACACCTTC. This codes for CASTVSGYGYTF.

The chain employs TRBV5-8 and TRBJ1-2; D gene unclear. This CDR3 region has 13 residues. V lost 0 bases, J lost 8 bases, and 11 bases lay in between. CDR1 SGHTS and CDR2 YDEGEE come from the germline V gene. This CDR3 is CASSLVASGGYTF. The CDR3 DNA reads as TGTGCCAGCAGCTTGGTAGCCTCGGGAGGCTACACCTTC.

The gene calls are TRBV9 and TRBJ2-5; 11 nucleotides align to TRBD2. The CDR3 has 15 amino acids. V was clipped by 1 base and J by 1 base; unmatched bases: 0. Germline CDR1 reads SGDLS; CDR2 reads YYNGEE. The DNA of the CDR3 is TGTGCCAGCAGCGTACTAGCGGGGGGCCAAGAGACCCAGTACTTC. It specifies CASSVLAGGQETQYF.

This clone has just one count. This chain uses TRBV7-9 with TRBJ1-6; no reliable D call. The CDR3 consists of 13 residues. Trimming took 4 bases from V and 10 from J, leaving 11 bases between them. Germline V gene data show CDR1 as SEHNR and CDR2 as FQNEAQ (reference sequence). The CDR3 DNA follows: TGTGCCAGCAGCTGGCCAGGCAGATCACCCCTCCACTTT. Its protein product is CASSWPGRSPLHF.

The rearrangement links TRBV9 to TRBJ2-3; TRBD2 aligns across 11 bases. V was pared by 0 bases and J by 5 bases, with 5 bases of the junction left unmatched. In germline, CDR1 is SGDLS, CDR2 YYNGEE. The CDR3 extends over 16 amino acids. DNA for the CDR3: TGTGCCAGCAGCGTAGGTAGCGGGAGGGCCGTAGATACGCAGTATTTT. Translating gives CASSVGSGRAVDTQYF.

Only one count was recorded for this clone. The chain carries TRBV12-3 or TRBV12-4 and TRBJ1-2; D perhaps matches TRBD1 (5 bases). V dropped 8 bases and J dropped 8 bases, with 12 bases sitting between them. The CDR3 is 11 residues long. CDR3 nucleotide sequence: TGTGCCAGCGGACATCCTTTCGGCTACACCTTC. Amino acid sequence: CASGHPFGYTF.

The chain links TRBV5-5 to TRBJ1-5; no reliable D call. This CDR3 contains 14 residues. The V end was cut by 4 bases, the J end by 2 bases, with 10 bases between. The V gene's germline CDR1 is SGHKS and CDR2 YYEKEE (reference sequence). The CDR3 protein is CASSDLGGNQPQHF. The CDR3, as DNA: TGTGCCAGCAGCGACTTGGGTGGCAATCAGCCCCAGCATTTT.

The chain uses TRBV11-3 and TRBJ2-4; 8 nucleotides align to TRBD1. This CDR3 contains 13 residues. Germline V gives CDR1 SGHNT, CDR2 YENEEA. The J segment lost 9 bases and the V segment lost 4 bases, leaving 5 bases of the junction unmatched. The chain's CDR3 is CASSWTGKSIQYF. CDR3 nucleotide sequence: TGTGCCAGCAGCTGGACAGGGAAGAGCATTCAGTACTTC.